This section outlines one T cell receptor (beta chain) sequence together with its context. Only a few counts were recorded for this clonotype. No antigen is known for it. No much larger clonotype is one base removed from it; base qualities were not supplied. The sample is drawn from a study of blood T cells in healthy people across ages (dated by TCRdb to about 2015). Context from the whole study: In model experiments, template switching captured roughly one uniquely barcoded TCR beta cDNA molecule for every two T cells. The study measured age-related changes in TCR beta repertoire diversity using deep sequencing normalized with unique cDNA molecular identifiers. The donors were split into four age groups: young (average around 15 years), middle-aged (around 37), aged (more than 60) and long-lived (more than 80). To avoid experimental bias, donors of different ages were randomly spread across the sequencing lanes. Two additional independent replicas of 1 million unique cDNA reads from the same blood draw were analyzed for two donors (one aged 18 to 30 and one aged 80 or older).

Paper-wide results and their limitations: Because donor CMV infection status was unknown, age-related changes in expanded clonotypes were potentially confounded. Observed TCR beta diversity per million T cells fell roughly linearly with age, and a significant reduction was already apparent by age roughly 40. A strong correlation was found between observed TCR beta diversity and the percentage of naive T cells measured by flow cytometry. Bulk unsorted PBMC profiling prevented conclusive comparison of naive and antigen-experienced compartments. Estimates of total diversity based on one million sequenced T cells were regarded as lower bounds and as underestimates. The long-lived group showed more naive CD4+ T cells, fewer expanded clones and increased TCR diversity than the aged group, suggesting age selection.

The library was obtained by 5' RACE. Sequencer: Illumina HiSeq 2500. A second PCR of roughly 7 to 12 cycles was performed with a sample-barcoded 5' primer and a J-beta primer mix. A unique molecular identifier was introduced onto each TCR beta cDNA molecule by a template-switch 5' adaptor carrying 12 random nucleotides. Each sample yielded at least 2.5 million CDR3-containing paired-end reads. First-strand cDNA synthesis was performed from all RNA using the Mint cDNA synthesis kit, with priming by a TRBC-specific oligonucleotide. Following uracil-DNA glycosylase treatment, a first 18-cycle PCR with universal primers M1SS and BC2_uni_R was performed on all cDNA. The paper's data handling went like this. Normalization of each sample was performed by random selection of 1 million high-quality reads, each carrying a distinct molecular identifier. Instead of being binned into consensus sequences, reads with shared molecular identifiers were discarded. MiTCR, set to a Q25 quality threshold and the strictest error-elimination algorithm, was used for CDR3 identification, clonotype clustering and error correction. A nonparametric unseen species model with Euler transformation was used to estimate lower-bound total TCR beta diversity. TCRdb trimmed public reads at Q25 via fastp, called clones via MiXCR and kept in-frame beta chains. Duplicate CDR3 protein sequences are folded into a single record with the most common DNA and genes. TCRdb's processing, not the authors' own work, is the source of the V and J calls. For this sample there are about 1.4 million distinct CDR3 sequences; approximately 63% appear just once. 6.7% of the sample comes from the top ten.

The roughly 38 donors, aged roughly 6 to 90 years, were systemically healthy Caucasian individuals from Russia. Roughly 10 milliliters of peripheral blood were drawn from each donor into EDTA-treated Vacutainer tubes. Ficoll-Paque density-gradient centrifugation was used to isolate PBMCs, with at least 6.5 million per sample. Trizol reagent was used to extract total RNA from PBMCs, with at least 5.5 micrograms per sample. Naive CD45RAhigh/CD27high T cell percentages were measured by flow cytometry on a PBMC aliquot from every donor. Reading the germline V gene gives CDR1 SGHDN and CDR2 FVKESK. V and J are truncated by 1 base and 7 bases respectively, leaving an intervening sequence of 17 bases. Inclusive of the bounding cysteine and phenylalanine, the CDR3 is 15 residues long. The DNA shown is the 45-base CDR3, in frame from base 1.

The sequenced material came from blood. This receptor was obtained from a man aged 18 to 30 in good health. The rearranged segments are TRBV14 and TRBJ2-7, and perhaps TRBD1 as D gene, on 5 matching bases. The CDR3 here reads CASSQGNRRLSEQYF. Here is the DNA: TGTGCCAGCAGCCAAGGAAACAGGCGCCTCTCGGAGCAGTACTTC. Extended through the reference TRBV14 and TRBJ2-7 proteins, this CDR3 yields the full variable domain: EAGVTQFPSHSVIEKGQTVTLRCDPISGHDNLYWYRRVMGKEIKFLLHFVKESKQDESGMPNNRFLAERTGGTYSTLKVQPAELEDSGVYFCASSQGNRRLSEQYFGPGTRLTVT.